The clone carrying this TCR beta chain has just a few counts. Antigen unknown. This entry is derived from a study of T cell repertoires in cytomegalovirus infection. On the study more broadly: Evidence of both CMV infection and a matching HLA type came from public TCR beta signatures.

Study-wide points: HLA-C-restricted CMV-specific TCR beta clonotypes were dominant in the ex vivo response. Pooled public TCR beta family frequency picked out CMV carriers with the relevant HLA.

TCRdb used MiXCR to reprocess the reads, holding one entry per CDR3 protein. The table records roughly 230,000 distinct CDR3 sequences, roughly an eighth of them present only once. The sample comprised PBMCs. The TCR originated in a human donor in good health (CMV status not recorded). Some clones in this sample may be carry-over from other donors' samples.

The CDR3 region is CASSQRQGVRNTEAFF. The DNA of the CDR3 is TGCGCCAGCAGCCAACGACAGGGGGTTCGGAACACTGAAGCTTTCTTT. The chain carries TRBV5-1 and TRBJ1-1; the match to TRBD1 covers 9 bases. The CDR3 loop spans 16 amino acids. The ends lost 4 bases at V and 1 base at J; junction bases unmatched: 8. Germline CDR1 reads SGHRS; CDR2 reads YFSETQ.